The 30 T cell receptor beta chains in this list originate from one sample, sequenced in a study of blood T cell repertoires in COVID-19 (TCRdb year 2020). Libraries were prepared through the immunoSEQ multiplex PCR assay. Drawn from immuneACCESS, this table holds only the in-frame rearrangements with V and J called that TCRdb kept. Clones are partly lost; checked studies trace under half to an unresolved V gene and leave the rest unexplained. The sample table shows 70,000 to 95,000 clones, and just over 90% are seen once. Around 3.9% of the sample is held by the ten biggest clonotypes. The sample taken for sequencing was peripheral blood. Every receptor here comes from a woman aged 45 to 65 in a cohort sampled during active COVID-19.

The chain is built from TRBV19 and TRBJ2-2, with 10 bases fitting TRBD1. The CDR3 has 13 residues. Trimming at V came to 8 bases and at J to 5 bases, leaving 2 bases not matched to a gene. Germline V gene lookup returns CDR1 LNHDA and CDR2 SQIVND (reference sequence). The CDR3 DNA follows: TGTGCCAGTGGACAGGGGGGAACCGGGGAGCTGTTTTTT. Protein: CASGQGGTGELFF. Drawing the rest from reference TRBV19 and TRBJ2-2, the complete variable domain is DGGITQSPKYLFRKEGQNVTLSCEQNLNHDAMYWYRQDPGQGLRLIYYSQIVNDFQKGDIAEGYSVSREKKESFPLTVTSAQKNPTAFYLCASGQGGTGELFFGEGSRLTVL.

The genes are TRBV19 and TRBJ2-2; TRBD2 might be the D (6 bases). The CDR3 covers 14 residues. CDR1 is LNHDA and CDR2 is SQIVND in the germline V gene (reference sequence). Trimming left V 7 bases short and J 4 bases short, with 13 bases between. The CDR3 nucleotides read TGTGCCAGTACCTATAACGGGGGCACCGGGGAGCTGTTTTTT. Protein sequence: CASTYNGGTGELFF.

This chain joins TRBV7-3 and TRBJ2-6; D call uncertain. V was cut by 2 bases and J by 0 bases, with 8 bases left in between. CDR1 and CDR2 (germline): SGHTA, FQGTGA. CDR3 length: 16 amino acids. The CDR3 reads CASSLESGSGANVLTF. The CDR3 nucleotides are TGTGCCAGCAGCTTAGAGTCGGGCTCTGGGGCCAACGTCCTGACTTTC.

The rearrangement joins TRBV6-1 to TRBJ1-5; tentatively, D is TRBD1 (6 bases). CDR1 is MNHNS and CDR2 is SASEGT in the germline V gene. Trimming removed 1 base at V and 0 bases at J, with 13 bases between. The CDR3 contains 17 residues. CDR3 in DNA: TGTGCCAGCAGTGAAGGTTTTAGGACAGATAGCAATCAGCCCCAGCATTTT. It specifies CASSEGFRTDSNQPQHF.

This clone was seen a single time. The rearrangement uses TRBV10-3 and TRBJ2-3; a possible D gene is TRBD1 (5 bases). The CDR3 covers 14 residues. Trimming shortened V by 6 bases and J by 4 bases, and 14 bases separated the two germline ends. Germline V gene sequence: CDR1 ENHRY, CDR2 SYGVKD. The CDR3 DNA sequence: TGTGCCATCAGGGAAGGCCTGGGGCCAGATACGCAGTATTTT. This codes for CAIREGLGPDTQYF.

The J gene is TRBJ1-5, the V gene TRBV2; 9 nucleotides agree with TRBD1. The CDR3 covers 14 residues. Per germline, CDR1 SNHLY and CDR2 FYNNEI. J gave up 5 bases and V 2 bases, and 1 base lay outside the gene matches. The DNA for the CDR3 is TGTGCCAGCAGTGAAAACAGGGGGCATCAGCCCCAGCATTTT. It translates to CASSENRGHQPQHF.

CDR3 sequence reads: CASSPGTGAGTEAFF. DNA of the CDR3: TGTGCCAGCAGCCCAGGGACAGGCGCCGGCACTGAAGCTTTCTTT. The chain carries TRBV5-4 and TRBJ1-1, with 8 bases aligning to TRBD1. Germline CDR1 is SGHNT and CDR2 is YYREEE (reference sequence). CDR3 length equals 15 residues. V trimming: 4 bases; J trimming: 4 bases; junction bases outside the gene matches: 9.

The rearrangement uses TRBV9 and TRBJ2-3; D might be TRBD2 (6 bases). The CDR3 is 15 residues long. With 0 bases removed from V and 4 bases from J, the gap between germline ends came to 12 bases. From germline, CDR1 is SGDLS and CDR2 YYNGEE. The CDR3 is CASSVAGTRADTQYF. The CDR3 DNA is TGTGCCAGCAGCGTAGCGGGGACTCGAGCAGATACGCAGTATTTT.

This chain uses TRBV4-2 with TRBJ2-5; D is unclear. Trimming pared 0 bases from V and 3 bases from J, leaving 8 bases between. From germline, CDR1 is LGHNA and CDR2 YNFKEQ. CDR3 size: 14 residues. The CDR3: CASSQDMAKETQYF. Written as DNA, the CDR3 is TGTGCCAGCAGCCAAGATATGGCAAAAGAGACCCAGTACTTC.

The CDR3 DNA reads as TGTGCCAGCACCACTACCCGGCCCGGGGGTGAAAAACTGTTTTTT. It yields the protein CASTTTRPGGEKLFF. This chain links TRBV6-5 with TRBJ1-4, with D perhaps TRBD1 (5 bases). The V end lost 7 bases, the J end lost 7 bases, and 19 bases lay between the germline ends. This CDR3 is 15 amino acids long. CDR1 is MNHEY and CDR2 is SVGAGI in the germline V gene.

Only one count was recorded for this clone. The chain recombines TRBV6-5 with TRBJ2-6; possible D gene TRBD1, 5 bases. Looked up from germline, CDR1 is MNHEY and CDR2 is SVGAGI. V lost 0 bases and J 2 bases, leaving 8 bases between the germline ends. This CDR3 region has 16 residues. CDR3 region: CASSYSKDTGANVLTF. The CDR3 region has the DNA TGTGCCAGCAGTTACTCAAAGGACACTGGGGCCAACGTCCTGACTTTC.

The chain uses TRBV7-2 and TRBJ2-7; 7 nucleotides align to TRBD2. CDR1 is SGHTA, CDR2 FQGNSA, per germline. This CDR3 region has 15 residues. With 0 bases clipped from V and 1 base from J, the junction kept 3 bases outside the gene matches. CDR3 in amino acids: CASSLALASSYEQYF. As DNA, the CDR3 is TGTGCCAGCAGCTTAGCACTAGCGTCTTCCTACGAGCAGTACTTC.

This chain links TRBV9 with TRBJ2-1; 7 nucleotides line up with TRBD2. The CDR3 extends over 15 amino acids. CDR1 is SGDLS, CDR2 YYNGEE, per germline. V shed 2 bases and J 4 bases; nucleotides not matched to a gene: 6. This chain's CDR3 is CASSVTSHTYNEQFF. DNA for the CDR3: TGTGCCAGCAGCGTGACTAGCCATACTTACAATGAGCAGTTCTTC. The whole variable domain, remainder taken from reference TRBV9 and TRBJ2-1, is DSGVTQTPKHLITATGQRVTLRCSPRSGDLSVYWYQQSLDQGLQFLIQYYNGEERAKGNILERFSAQQFPDLHSELNLSSLELGDSALYFCASSVTSHTYNEQFFGPGTRLTVL.

The V call is TRBV7-9, the J call TRBJ2-7; a possible D gene is TRBD1 (6 bases). Germline V gene sequence: CDR1 SEHNR, CDR2 FQNEAQ (reference sequence). Trimming pared 5 bases from V and 6 bases from J, leaving 8 bases between. The CDR3 consists of 11 residues. CDR3 in DNA: TGTGCCAGCAGCCAGGGGCTCGAGCAGTACTTC. Translation: CASSQGLEQYF.

This rearrangement joins TRBV11-2 to TRBJ1-1; 7 nucleotides match TRBD1. The CDR3 spans 15 residues. Per the germline V gene, CDR1 is SGHAT and CDR2 is FQNNGV. With V trimmed by 5 bases and J by 0 bases, 6 bases remained unmatched. CDR3 in DNA: TGTGCCAGCAGCAGGGGACAGCTTATGAACACTGAAGCTTTCTTT. It codes for CASSRGQLMNTEAFF.

Regarding this clone: This same CDR3 is encoded by further DNA sequences in the sample. V gene TRBV27 combines with J gene TRBJ1-2; possibly TRBD1 for D (5 bases). Trimming stripped 2 bases from V and 4 bases from J, with 8 bases between. Germline V gives CDR1 MNHEY, CDR2 SMNVEV (reference sequence). This CDR3 is 13 amino acids long. The CDR3 reads CASSLTGSYGYTF. CDR3 bases: TGTGCCAGCAGTTTAACAGGAAGCTATGGCTACACCTTC.

The sample holds one count of this clone. The V gene is TRBV5-1, the J gene TRBJ2-1; D ambiguous. CDR1 is SGHRS, CDR2 YFSETQ, per germline. The CDR3 is 12 amino acids. Trimming pared 4 bases from V and 6 bases from J, leaving 8 bases between. The CDR3 region has the DNA TGCGCCAGCAGCACCCCGGGCAATGAGCAGTTCTTC. As protein: CASSTPGNEQFF. The variable domain in full, with the rest retrieved from reference TRBV5-1 and TRBJ2-1, is KAGVTQTPRYLIKTRGQQVTLSCSPISGHRSVSWYQQTPGQGLQFLFEYFSETQRNKGNFPGRFSGRQFSNSRSEMNVSTLELGDSALYLCASSTPGNEQFFGPGTRLTVL.

This clone was counted once. The V gene is TRBV28, the J gene TRBJ2-1; tentatively, D is TRBD1 (6 bases). Germline V CDR1 and CDR2: MDHEN, SYDVKM. There are 12 residues in the CDR3. V was trimmed by 8 bases and J by 12 bases, leaving 17 bases between them. CDR3 protein: CASGGVTGGQFF. CDR3 nucleotide sequence: TGTGCCAGCGGGGGTGTGACAGGCGGGCAGTTCTTC.

The CDR3 protein is CASSLLGPNSNQPQHF. The CDR3 region has the DNA TGTGCCAGCAGCTTGTTGGGCCCCAATAGCAATCAGCCCCAGCATTTT. This rearrangement joins TRBV5-6 to TRBJ1-5; no reliable D call. The germline V and J ends were trimmed by 1 base and 0 bases, with 11 bases remaining between them. This CDR3 spans 16 amino acids. Germline V gene lookup returns CDR1 SGHDT and CDR2 YYEEEE.

The chain carries TRBV19 and TRBJ2-7, with TRBD2 matching over 7 bases. The CDR3 contains 15 residues. Germline assignment: CDR1 LNHDA and CDR2 SQIVND (reference sequence). V lost 3 bases, J lost 3 bases, and 8 bases stayed unmatched. CDR3 in amino acids: CASSMVEAGNYEQYF. CDR3 coding DNA: TGTGCCAGTAGTATGGTTGAAGCGGGGAACTACGAGCAGTACTTC.

In its sample, this clone was seen once. The V call is TRBV20-1, the J call TRBJ2-7, with TRBD1 as a possible D gene (5 bases). V was clipped by 4 bases and J by 3 bases, with 7 bases between them. This CDR3 region has 11 residues. Looked up from germline, CDR1 is DFQATT and CDR2 is SNEGSKA (reference sequence). The CDR3 region has the DNA TGCAGTGCTATAGACAGCTACGAGCAGTACTTC. Translating gives CSAIDSYEQYF.

The chain links TRBV27 to TRBJ2-1, with TRBD2 as a possible D gene (6 bases). Trimming removed 6 bases from V and 2 bases from J, with 17 bases in between. The CDR3 runs to 16 residues. Germline CDR1 and CDR2: MNHEY and SMNVEV (reference sequence). The CDR3 region is CASSFGGGLAYNEQFF. The CDR3 nucleotides read TGTGCCAGCAGCTTCGGCGGAGGGCTGGCCTACAATGAGCAGTTCTTC.

The CDR3 DNA follows: TGCAGTGCTAGTTCCGGGACAGGGACAGGAAACACCATATATTTT. Its protein is CSASSGTGTGNTIYF. This chain uses TRBV20-1 with TRBJ1-3; 9 bases match TRBD1. The CDR3 loop spans 15 amino acids. V lost 3 bases and J lost 4; bases outside the gene matches: 7. Looked up from germline, CDR1 is DFQATT and CDR2 is SNEGSKA (reference sequence).

The V gene is TRBV19, the J gene TRBJ2-3, with 10 bases fitting TRBD1. Germline V CDR1 and CDR2: LNHDA, SQIVND (reference sequence). V trimming: 4 bases; J trimming: 8 bases; junction bases outside the gene matches: 12. This CDR3 has 16 amino acids. CDR3 amino acids: CASSRTGTGAFLTQYF. The CDR3 region has the DNA TGTGCCAGTAGTAGGACCGGGACAGGGGCCTTTCTTACGCAGTATTTT. Based on the CDR3 plus reference TRBV19 and TRBJ2-3, the full variable domain is DGGITQSPKYLFRKEGQNVTLSCEQNLNHDAMYWYRQDPGQGLRLIYYSQIVNDFQKGDIAEGYSVSREKKESFPLTVTSAQKNPTAFYLCASSRTGTGAFLTQYFGPGTRLTVL.

V gene TRBV5-8 combines with J gene TRBJ2-5; 12 bases align to TRBD1. The germline V gene has CDR1 SGHTS and CDR2 YDEGEE. V gave up 1 base and J gave up 4 bases; unmatched junction bases: 5. The CDR3 extends over 16 amino acids. The CDR3 loop reads CASSLLGQGALETQYF. The CDR3 DNA sequence: TGTGCCAGCAGCTTGTTGGGACAGGGGGCCCTAGAGACCCAGTACTTC.

This chain links TRBV7-9 with TRBJ1-1, with 8 bases fitting TRBD1. Germline-derived CDR1 and CDR2 are SEHNR and FQNEAQ (reference sequence). The length of the CDR3 is 16 residues. J gave up 6 bases and V 4 bases, and 13 bases lay outside the gene matches. CDR3 sequence reads: CASSSSDRGSFSEAFF. Here the CDR3 DNA reads TGTGCCAGCAGCTCCTCAGACAGGGGTAGTTTCTCTGAAGCTTTCTTT.

V gene TRBV4-1 combines with J gene TRBJ2-7; TRBD1 might be the D (5 bases). Per germline, CDR1 MGHRA and CDR2 YSYEKL. The CDR3 covers 16 residues. The ends were cut back, 0 bases at V and 2 bases at J, with 14 bases in the middle. The CDR3 DNA is TGCGCCAGCAGCCAAGATACAGGTTGGCTACCCTACGAGCAGTACTTC. Amino acids: CASSQDTGWLPYEQYF.

The V and J genes are TRBV30 and TRBJ1-5, with D maybe TRBD1 (5 bases). From germline, CDR1 is GTSNPN and CDR2 SVGIG (reference sequence). Trimming took off 1 base at V and 2 bases at J, with 18 bases between the two ends. CDR3 length equals 17 residues. The CDR3 DNA follows: TGTGCCTGGAGTGCCCTCGGGGGTGGGGGTGGCAATCAGCCCCAGCATTTT. Translation gives CAWSALGGGGGNQPQHF. Using reference TRBV30 and TRBJ1-5 for the parts outside the CDR3, the full variable domain is SQTIHQWPATLVQPVGSPLSLECTVEGTSNPNLYWYRQAAGRGLQLLFYSVGIGQISSEVPQNLSASRPQDRQFILSSKKLLLSDSGFYLCAWSALGGGGGNQPQHFGDGTRLSIL.

The chain employs TRBV27 and TRBJ2-7; 8 positions agree with TRBD2. The CDR3 contains 14 residues. Per the germline V gene, CDR1 is MNHEY and CDR2 is SMNVEV (reference sequence). With V trimmed by 5 bases and J by 3 bases, 6 bases remained unmatched. CDR3 sequence (DNA): TGTGCCAGCAGTCTCGGGAGGGGTAACTACGAGCAGTACTTC. Translating it yields CASSLGRGNYEQYF.

The genes are TRBV5-1 and TRBJ2-7, with D possibly matching TRBD1 (6 bases). The CDR3 covers 13 residues. Germline V gene sequence: CDR1 SGHRS, CDR2 YFSETQ. Trimming left V 6 bases short and J 6 bases short, with 16 bases between. Here the CDR3 DNA reads TGCGCCAGCACCATCCTCGGACAGTCCGAGCAGTACTTC. This gives the protein CASTILGQSEQYF. The entire variable domain, with the rest obtained from reference TRBV5-1 and TRBJ2-7, is as follows: KAGVTQTPRYLIKTRGQQVTLSCSPISGHRSVSWYQQTPGQGLQFLFEYFSETQRNKGNFPGRFSGRQFSNSRSEMNVSTLELGDSALYLCASTILGQSEQYFGPGTRLTVT.